One sample yielded the 19 T cell receptor beta chains listed below, sequenced in a study of identical twins. TCRdb ran MiXCR on the 5' RACE reads and lists one entry per CDR3 protein. Of 1.5 million to 2 million distinct CDR3 sequences in the sample, roughly 35% were seen once. The source material was cord blood. The receptors stem from a newborn girl in good health.

The chain employs TRBV20-1 and TRBJ2-5; 13 bases align to TRBD2. Germline assignment: CDR1 DFQATT and CDR2 SNEGSKA (reference sequence). V shed 0 bases, J shed 11 bases, and the junction held 6 bases outside the gene matches. CDR3 length equals 14 residues. The CDR3 coding sequence is TGCAGTGCTAGAGAGGGACTAGCGGGGAATGAGCAGTACTTC. Protein: CSAREGLAGNEQYF.

Only a few counts were recorded for this clonotype. V gene TRBV5-1 combines with J gene TRBJ2-6; D gene uncertain. Germline-derived CDR1 and CDR2 are SGHRS and YFSETQ. The CDR3 has 17 residues. V was clipped by 0 bases and J by 0 bases, with 10 bases between them. The CDR3 reads CASSLVVLPSGANVLTF. CDR3 in DNA: TGCGCCAGCAGCTTGGTGGTTTTACCCTCTGGGGCCAACGTCCTGACTTTC.

The table lists this clonotype with a few counts. This chain uses TRBV7-9 with TRBJ1-2, with a tentative D call TRBD1 (6 bases). V gave up 2 bases and J gave up 9 bases, with 7 bases separating them. CDR1 SEHNR and CDR2 FQNEAQ come from the germline V gene (reference sequence). This CDR3 is 11 amino acids long. The CDR3: CASSLRDSYTF. The CDR3 region has the DNA TGTGCCAGCAGCTTACGGGACAGCTACACCTTC.

This chain links TRBV4-1 with TRBJ1-2; 7 nucleotides line up with TRBD1. Trimming took 0 bases from V and 2 from J; bases not matched to a gene: 3. This CDR3 has 15 amino acids. Germline CDR1 reads MGHRA; CDR2 reads YSYEKL. The CDR3 spells CASSQDTGVNYGYTF. As DNA, the CDR3 is TGCGCCAGCAGCCAAGATACAGGGGTCAACTATGGCTACACCTTC.

The chain employs TRBV28 and TRBJ2-2, with 9 bases identical to TRBD2. This CDR3 has 16 residues. CDR1 is MDHEN, CDR2 SYDVKM, per germline. The junction had 2 bases not matched to a gene; V was cut back by 2 bases and J by 1 base. Written as DNA, the CDR3 is TGTGCCAGCAGTTTAGAGACTAGCGGGAACACCGGGGAGCTGTTTTTT. Translated, it gives CASSLETSGNTGELFF.

The V call is TRBV5-6, the J call TRBJ2-6; 7 bases map to TRBD2. This CDR3 has 16 residues. V dropped 4 bases and J dropped 3; count of bases not matched to a gene: 7. The V gene's germline CDR1 is SGHDT and CDR2 YYEEEE. CDR3 nucleotide sequence: TGTGCCAGCAGCCGCTACGGGGGGAGTGGGGCCAACGTCCTGACTTTC. This codes for CASSRYGGSGANVLTF. The full variable domain, rest sourced from reference TRBV5-6 and TRBJ2-6, is DAGVTQSPTHLIKTRGQQVTLRCSPKSGHDTVSWYQQALGQGPQFIFQYYEEEERQRGNFPDRFSGHQFPNYSSELNVNALLLGDSALYLCASSRYGGSGANVLTFGAGSRLTVL.

A few counts support this clonotype. The chain carries TRBV11-2 and TRBJ1-2, with 9 bases identical to TRBD1. Trimming removed 7 bases from V and 6 bases from J; junction bases left unmatched: 9. In germline, CDR1 is SGHAT, CDR2 FQNNGV. The CDR3 is 14 residues long. As DNA, the CDR3 is TGTGCCAGCATCCCCGGGACAGGGAGGAATGGCTACACCTTC. Translating it yields CASIPGTGRNGYTF.

This clonotype occurred a few times. The chain joins TRBV5-1 to TRBJ2-7; possible D gene TRBD2, 6 bases. This CDR3 has 15 residues. The germline CDR1 and CDR2 sequences are SGHRS and YFSETQ. V dropped 4 bases and J dropped 2 bases, with 16 bases sitting between them. DNA for the CDR3: TGCGCCAGCAGCGCGAGTAGCGGACCGCCCTACGAGCAGTACTTC. Amino acid sequence: CASSASSGPPYEQYF.

This clonotype was seen only a few times. Here the CDR3 DNA reads TGCAGTGCTGCAGGCCGTGGGGGAAAGGGCACAGATACGCAGTATTTT. Its translation: CSAAGRGGKGTDTQYF. The rearrangement joins TRBV20-1 to TRBJ2-3, with D possibly called TRBD1 or TRBD2 (5 bases each). The CDR3 is 16 residues long. V was pared by 5 bases and J by 1 base, with 19 bases between. CDR1 is DFQATT and CDR2 is SNEGSKA in the germline V gene (reference sequence).

The table lists this clonotype with a few counts. The CDR3 is CASSETSGSQNEQFF. For the CDR3, the DNA is TGTGCCAGCAGTGAAACTAGCGGGAGTCAGAATGAGCAGTTCTTC. The chain recombines TRBV25-1 with TRBJ2-1, with 11 bases aligning to TRBD2. This CDR3 spans 15 amino acids. Trimming took 2 bases from V and 7 from J; bases not matched to a gene: 4. The germline V gene encodes CDR1 MGHDK and CDR2 SYGVNS. The full variable domain, in which reference TRBV25-1 and TRBJ2-1 provide the parts outside the CDR3, is EADIYQTPRYLVIGTGKKITLECSQTMGHDKMYWYQQDPGMELHLIHYSYGVNSTEKGDLSSESTVSRIRTEHFPLTLESARPSHTSQYLCASSETSGSQNEQFFGPGTRLTVL.

This rearrangement joins TRBV6-5 to TRBJ2-3; TRBD2 aligns across 8 bases. CDR3 size: 19 residues. The germline CDR1 and CDR2 sequences are MNHEY and SVGAGI. Trimming cost V 0 bases and J 0 bases; bases outside gene matches: 11. Here the CDR3 DNA reads TGTGCCAGCAGTTACTCGCTATTATTAGCGGGAACTAGCACAGATACGCAGTATTTT. Its translation is CASSYSLLLAGTSTDTQYF.

With respect to this clonotype: A read error may account for a junction end that differs from germline. The J gene is TRBJ1-2, the V gene TRBV5-1; D call uncertain. CDR3 length: 14 residues. The germline gives CDR1 SGHRS, CDR2 YFSETQ. CDR3 in amino acids: CASSLVAVNYGYTF. CDR3 nucleotides: TGTGCCAGCAGCTTAGTGGCGGTGAACTATGGCTACACCTTC. The whole variable domain, filled in from reference TRBV5-1 and TRBJ1-2, reads KAGVTQTPRYLIKTRGQQVTLSCSPISGHRSVSWYQQTPGQGLQFLFEYFSETQRNKGNFPGRFSGRQFSNSRSEMNVSTLELGDSALYLCASSLVAVNYGYTFGSGTRLTVV.

The chain employs TRBV10-3 and TRBJ2-5; D uncertain. Trimming cost V 0 bases and J 7 bases, with 12 bases left between them. The CDR3 runs 14 residues. Germline lookup yields CDR1 ENHRY and CDR2 SYGVKD. This CDR3 reads CAISESADLGTQYF. In DNA, the CDR3 is TGTGCCATCAGTGAGTCGGCTGACTTAGGGACCCAGTACTTC.

J is TRBJ2-3 and V is TRBV24-1; 10 nucleotides agree with TRBD1. Losses at the gene ends were 2 bases for V and 3 bases for J; bases not matched to a gene: 1. The CDR3 totals 15 residues. The germline gives CDR1 KGHDR, CDR2 SFDVKD. Here the CDR3 reads CATSDWTGGTDTQYF. Written as DNA, the CDR3 is TGTGCCACCAGTGATTGGACAGGGGGTACAGATACGCAGTATTTT.

A note on this clonotype: A read error may produce the germline difference seen at one junction end. This chain joins TRBV27 and TRBJ2-7, with D hard to call. There are 14 residues in the CDR3. Germline V gene sequence: CDR1 MNHEY, CDR2 SMNVEV (reference sequence). The CDR3 DNA is TGTGCCAGCAGTCCCTTTGGAAGCTCCTACGAGCATTACTTC. Residues: CASSPFGSSYEHYF.

The chain couples TRBV5-1 to TRBJ2-1; 7 bases map to TRBD2. Germline-derived CDR1 and CDR2 are SGHRS and YFSETQ. The CDR3 covers 15 residues. The junction had 6 bases not matched to a gene; V was cut back by 0 bases and J by 6 bases. This chain's CDR3 is CASSLAGEGRNEQFF. Written as DNA, the CDR3 is TGCGCCAGCAGCTTGGCGGGGGAGGGCCGCAATGAGCAGTTCTTC.

There are a few counts of this clonotype. The V and J genes are TRBV19 and TRBJ2-5; TRBD1 is a possible D gene (6 bases). CDR1 and CDR2 from the germline V gene are LNHDA and SQIVND (reference sequence). The CDR3 covers 14 residues. The V end lost 5 bases, the J end lost 1 base, and 11 bases lay between the germline ends. The CDR3 coding sequence is TGTGCCAGTAGTCCCCGGACAGCCCAAGAGACCCAGTACTTC. Protein product: CASSPRTAQETQYF.

The V gene is TRBV20-1, the J gene TRBJ2-7; 15 positions match TRBD2. Germline CDR1 DFQATT, CDR2 SNEGSKA (reference sequence). The ends lost 6 bases at V and 7 bases at J; junction bases unmatched: 10. The CDR3 covers 15 residues. The CDR3 sequence is CSAKGLAGGNNEQYF. CDR3 nucleotide sequence: TGCAGTGCAAAGGGACTAGCGGGAGGCAACAATGAGCAGTACTTC.

The chain combines TRBV7-2 with TRBJ2-5; tentatively, D is TRBD2 (5 bases). The CDR3 loop spans 15 amino acids. Germline values: CDR1 SGHTA, CDR2 FQGNSA. Trimming took off 1 base at V and 11 bases at J, with 20 bases between the two ends. Here the CDR3 reads CASSLDGNGWDEQYF. CDR3 coding DNA: TGTGCCAGCAGCTTAGACGGGAATGGGTGGGATGAGCAGTACTTC. Full variable domain (missing parts from reference TRBV7-2 and TRBJ2-5): GAGVSQSPSNKVTEKGKDVELRCDPISGHTALYWYRQSLGQGLEFLIYFQGNSAPDKSGLPSDRFSAERTGGSVSTLTIQRTQQEDSAVYLCASSLDGNGWDEQYFGPGTRLLVL.